These 30 T cell receptor beta chains were all obtained from the same sample, sequenced in a study of monozygotic twins with inflammatory bowel disease. TCRdb re-called the 5' RACE reads; every CDR3 protein appears as one record, without DNA. The specimen's table records 95,000 to 110,000 distinct CDR3 sequences. Material: blood. These receptors were taken from a human donor with ulcerative colitis or Crohn's disease, or a healthy co-twin of an affected twin (not recorded which).

The J gene is TRBJ1-6, the V gene TRBV4-1; TCRdb names TRBD1, which stays unverified in the absence of DNA. The CDR3 has 15 amino acids. Germline V CDR1 and CDR2: MGHRA, YSYEKL. CDR3 in amino acids: CASSQEGRGGSPLHF.

The chain employs TRBV28 and TRBJ2-7; the TCRdb call, TRBD1, lacks DNA for checking. Germline CDR1 is MDHEN and CDR2 is SYDVKM. The CDR3 length is 16 residues. CDR3 loop: CASNSLGTGSGYEQYF.

The chain employs TRBV7-9 and TRBJ2-5; TCRdb returns TRBD1, unconfirmable since there is no DNA. CDR3 length: 15 residues. CDR1 is SEHNR and CDR2 is FQNEAQ in the germline V gene (reference sequence). CDR3 sequence: CASSFGGGPQETQYF.

The chain is built from TRBV20-1 and TRBJ2-7; no DNA is available, so the TRBD2 call from TCRdb remains unchecked. Germline assignment: CDR1 DFQATT and CDR2 SNEGSKA (reference sequence). This CDR3 has 13 amino acids. CDR3 region: CSAPTSGRYEQYF.

The chain links TRBV6-5 to TRBJ2-7; TCRdb gives TRBD1 as the D gene, but with no DNA this cannot be confirmed. The germline V gene has CDR1 MNHEY and CDR2 SVGAGI. The CDR3 length is 15 residues. CDR3 amino acids: CASSYKTGGISEQYF.

The chain has TRBV4-3 and TRBJ2-5; TCRdb picks TRBD1, but there is no DNA to check that call. Germline CDR1 is LGHNA and CDR2 is YSLEER. The CDR3 extends over 15 amino acids. The CDR3 spells CASSQGLRGLETQYF.

V is TRBV6-5 and J is TRBJ2-1; TCRdb's D call, TRBD1, is unchecked because there is no DNA. From germline, CDR1 is MNHEY and CDR2 SVGAGI. This CDR3 has 14 residues. CDR3 in amino acids: CASSYASGWGGAFF.

The J gene is TRBJ2-7, the V gene TRBV6-5. The germline V gene encodes CDR1 MNHEY and CDR2 SVGAGI. The length of the CDR3 is 13 residues. CDR3: CASSPRGTYEQYF.

The chain uses TRBV19 and TRBJ2-1. The CDR3 has 11 residues. Germline V gene lookup returns CDR1 LNHDA and CDR2 SQIVND (reference sequence). CDR3 residues: CASSILNEQFF.

V is TRBV7-6 and J is TRBJ2-1; the D call from TCRdb, TRBD1, cannot be confirmed without DNA. The germline CDR1 and CDR2 sequences are SGHVS and FNYEAQ. The CDR3 totals 17 residues. CDR3 in amino acids: CASSLAFGGTGHNEQFF.

CDR3 in amino acids: CASSLAPGREQYF. This chain joins TRBV7-8 and TRBJ2-7; TCRdb reports TRBD1, a call that lacks DNA to check it against. The CDR3 runs to 13 residues. CDR1 is SGHVS, CDR2 FQNEAQ, per germline.

The V and J genes are TRBV28 and TRBJ1-1; checking the TCRdb D call of TRBD1 is not possible without DNA. Germline CDR1 is MDHEN and CDR2 is SYDVKM. This CDR3 region has 13 residues. This chain's CDR3 is CASRGQGYTEAFF.

The V gene is TRBV5-5, the J gene TRBJ2-3; TCRdb's D call of TRBD1 is untestable without DNA. This CDR3 region has 15 residues. Per the germline V gene, CDR1 is SGHKS and CDR2 is YYEKEE (reference sequence). This CDR3 is CASSYTGVFTDTQYF.

The chain joins TRBV6-2 or TRBV6-3 to TRBJ1-1. The length of the CDR3 is 13 residues. The germline CDR1 and CDR2 sequences are MNHEY and SVGEGT. CDR3: CASSDPDGTEAFF.

The V gene is TRBV13, the J gene TRBJ2-7; no DNA is available, so the TRBD1 call from TCRdb remains unchecked. From germline, CDR1 is PRHDT and CDR2 FYEKMQ (reference sequence). The CDR3 spans 15 residues. This CDR3 is CASSLEGGLGNEQYF.

This chain connects TRBV20-1 to TRBJ2-1; TCRdb's D call of TRBD2 is untestable without DNA. The germline CDR1 and CDR2 sequences are DFQATT and SNEGSKA (reference sequence). There are 13 residues in the CDR3. The CDR3 is CSASTSLLDEQFF.

V gene TRBV7-6 combines with J gene TRBJ1-5; checking the TCRdb D call of TRBD1 is not possible without DNA. The CDR3 totals 14 residues. Germline lookup yields CDR1 SGHVS and CDR2 FNYEAQ. The CDR3 is CASSLGQPNQPQHF.

The chain links TRBV5-1 to TRBJ2-3; the D gene TCRdb calls, TRBD1, cannot be checked with no DNA. Germline V gives CDR1 SGHRS, CDR2 YFSETQ. The length of the CDR3 is 16 residues. The CDR3 protein is CASSLGGTVITDTQYF.

The chain is built from TRBV5-1 and TRBJ2-5; as DNA is missing, the TRBD1 call by TCRdb cannot be tested. The CDR3 contains 15 residues. Germline V gene lookup returns CDR1 SGHRS and CDR2 YFSETQ. CDR3 sequence reads: CASSAGAGVQETQYF.

The rearrangement uses TRBV19 and TRBJ2-1; TCRdb reports TRBD2, a call that lacks DNA to check it against. Germline V gene sequence: CDR1 LNHDA, CDR2 SQIVND (reference sequence). The CDR3 runs to 11 residues. The CDR3 sequence is CASRSGGAQFF.

The chain's CDR3 is CASTFGQGADTQYF. The chain uses TRBV7-2 and TRBJ2-3; no DNA is available, so the TRBD1 call from TCRdb remains unchecked. The CDR3 is made up of 14 amino acids. The germline V gene has CDR1 SGHTA and CDR2 FQGNSA.

The CDR3 loop reads CASRRHSSYEQYF. The chain recombines TRBV6-2 or TRBV6-3 with TRBJ2-7. The CDR3 length is 13 residues. Germline V lookup: CDR1 MNHEY, CDR2 SVGEGT.

The CDR3 reads CAISEVSDYTDTQYF. The V gene is TRBV10-3, the J gene TRBJ2-3. Looked up from germline, CDR1 is ENHRY and CDR2 is SYGVKD. The CDR3 totals 15 residues.

The gene calls are TRBV5-4 and TRBJ1-2. The CDR3 is 15 residues long. Germline V gene lookup returns CDR1 SGHNT and CDR2 YYREEE (reference sequence). The CDR3 loop is CASSLRAGSNYGYTF.

The chain recombines TRBV4-3 with TRBJ2-3; the D gene TCRdb calls, TRBD2, cannot be checked with no DNA. CDR1 LGHNA and CDR2 YSLEER come from the germline V gene. The CDR3 covers 15 residues. CDR3 amino acids: CASSQTTSARDTQYF.

V usage is TRBV27 and J usage is TRBJ2-5; TCRdb designates TRBD2, a call that cannot be tested without DNA. The length of the CDR3 is 16 residues. Germline-derived CDR1 and CDR2 are MNHEY and SMNVEV (reference sequence). CDR3 in amino acids: CASSSGEVPIEETQYF.

The chain joins TRBV5-5 to TRBJ2-4; TCRdb proposes TRBD1, but this gene call is untestable without DNA. This CDR3 has 17 residues. Germline V gives CDR1 SGHKS, CDR2 YYEKEE (reference sequence). Here the CDR3 reads CASSLAPRGPEGNIQYF.

This chain connects TRBV5-1 to TRBJ1-1; with no DNA, the TCRdb D assignment of TRBD1 cannot be verified. Germline lookup yields CDR1 SGHRS and CDR2 YFSETQ. The CDR3 consists of 12 residues. The CDR3 loop is CASSQDRDEAFF. The full variable domain, completed using reference TRBV5-1 and TRBJ1-1, is KAGVTQTPRYLIKTRGQQVTLSCSPISGHRSVSWYQQTPGQGLQFLFEYFSETQRNKGNFPGRFSGRQFSNSRSEMNVSTLELGDSALYLCASSQDRDEAFFGQGTRLTVV.

The chain has TRBV5-6 and TRBJ2-5; TCRdb proposes TRBD1, but this gene call is untestable without DNA. The CDR3 sequence is 15 residues long. Per germline, CDR1 SGHDT and CDR2 YYEEEE. The CDR3 protein is CASSSRQVSVETQYF. The entire variable domain, with the rest obtained from reference TRBV5-6 and TRBJ2-5, is as follows: DAGVTQSPTHLIKTRGQQVTLRCSPKSGHDTVSWYQQALGQGPQFIFQYYEEEERQRGNFPDRFSGHQFPNYSSELNVNALLLGDSALYLCASSSRQVSVETQYFGPGTRLLVL.

The V and J genes are TRBV2 and TRBJ2-3; TCRdb names TRBD1, which stays unverified in the absence of DNA. This CDR3 is built from 15 residues. Germline lookup yields CDR1 SNHLY and CDR2 FYNNEI. CDR3 in amino acids: CASSVGTGASDTQYF.